Listed below are T cell receptor beta chains from one sample, sequenced in a study of blood T cell repertoires in COVID-19. The protocol was immunoSEQ multiplex PCR, while the TCRdb copy is restricted to in-frame clones and leaves out a portion. The table shows fewer than 650,000 clones, with 85% to 90% occurring only once. The sample was peripheral blood. The source is a woman between 45 and 60 years old with COVID-19, enrolled during active disease. The CDR3 runs from the conserved cysteine through the conserved F or W. A D gene is named only where the DNA matches it firmly. Clone size is shown for a subset of rows, as once, few, many or a class of expanded clone.

J gene	V gene	D gene	clone size	CDR3 protein	CDR3 DNA
TRBJ1-2	TRBV28	-	-	CASTTSGGLNYGYTF	TGTGCCAGCACTACGTCGGGGGGCCTTAACTATGGCTACACCTTC
TRBJ1-2	TRBV24-1	-	few	CATSDPTGNYGYTF	TGTGCCACCAGTGACCCTACAGGGAACTATGGCTACACCTTC
TRBJ1-6	TRBV27	-	-	CASNLGAGAPLHF	TGTGCCAGCAATTTAGGGGCAGGCGCACCCCTCCACTTT
TRBJ2-2	TRBV5-1	-	-	CASSRQGQNTGELFF	TGCGCCAGCAGTCGGCAGGGTCAGAACACCGGGGAGCTGTTTTTT
TRBJ1-1	TRBV3-1/TRBV3-2	-	-	CASSQVWAGATEAFF	TGTGCCAGCAGCCAAGTCTGGGCTGGGGCCACTGAAGCTTTCTTT
TRBJ1-1	TRBV7-3	-	-	CASSPRVNTEAFF	TGTGCCAGCAGCCCCAGGGTGAACACTGAAGCTTTCTTT
TRBJ1-1	TRBV11-3	TRBD1	few	CASSPGGGQGNTEAFF	TGTGCCAGCAGCCCCGGCGGGGGACAGGGGAACACTGAAGCTTTCTTT
TRBJ2-6	TRBV25-1	TRBD2	-	CASSGGPAASGANVLTF	TGTGCCAGCTCGGGAGGCCCGGCTGCCTCTGGGGCCAACGTCCTGACTTTC
TRBJ2-2	TRBV11-2	-	-	CASSLDGRKNTGELFF	TGTGCCAGCAGCTTAGACGGGAGAAAGAACACCGGGGAGCTGTTTTTT
TRBJ1-4	TRBV27	-	-	CASSLSYQNEKLFF	TGTGCCAGCAGTTTATCGTACCAGAATGAAAAACTGTTTTTT
TRBJ1-1	TRBV14	TRBD1	-	CASSQLTEMTGGETEAFF	TGTGCCAGCAGCCAGCTTACAGAAATGACAGGGGGCGAGACTGAAGCTTTCTTT
TRBJ1-2	TRBV6-6	-	-	CASSYIQQAGGYTF	TGTGCCAGCAGTTACATACAACAAGCGGGCGGCTACACCTTC
TRBJ1-2	TRBV6-6	-	once	CASSYRNQGIYGYTF	TGTGCCAGCAGTTACAGGAACCAGGGGATCTATGGCTACACCTTC
TRBJ1-1	TRBV6-2/TRBV6-3	-	once	CASSPSVRTASPLNTEAFF	TGTGCCAGCAGTCCCTCGGTTAGGACAGCCTCACCACTGAACACTGAAGCTTTCTTT
TRBJ1-4	TRBV19	-	-	CASSDSFNEKLFF	TGTGCCAGTAGTGACAGCTTTAATGAAAAACTGTTTTTT
TRBJ1-5	TRBV19	-	-	CASSGGTVRNQPQHF	TGTGCCAGTAGTGGGGGGACCGTACGCAATCAGCCCCAGCATTTT
TRBJ2-7	TRBV5-4	TRBD2	once	CASSLERGLSYEQYF	TGTGCCAGCAGCTTAGAGCGGGGTCTCTCCTACGAGCAGTACTTC
TRBJ1-1	TRBV5-1	TRBD1	-	CASSSEGAKNTEAFF	TGCGCCAGCAGCTCGGAGGGGGCCAAAAACACTGAAGCTTTCTTT
TRBJ1-3	TRBV5-1	TRBD1	-	CASRRGQGTAGNTIYF	TGCGCCAGCAGACGCGGACAGGGAACAGCTGGAAACACCATATATTTT
TRBJ1-5	TRBV6-1	-	-	CASSENGYSNQPQHF	TGTGCCAGCAGTGAAAACGGTTATAGCAATCAGCCCCAGCATTTT
TRBJ2-3	TRBV9	TRBD2	-	CASSVRGGAKDTQYF	TGTGCCAGCAGCGTACGCGGGGGGGCAAAAGATACGCAGTATTTT
TRBJ1-1	TRBV5-4	-	-	CASNLWGGQGNTEAFF	TGTGCCAGCAACCTGTGGGGGGGACAAGGAAACACTGAAGCTTTCTTT
TRBJ1-4	TRBV6-6	-	-	CASSYSGATGNEKLFF	TGTGCCAGCAGTTACTCGGGGGCGACGGGCAATGAAAAACTGTTTTTT